This T cell receptor beta chain was identified in a study of T cell responses to AZD1222 COVID-19 vaccine. Overall study results and limits: Close to half of spike-specific TCRs reportedly recognize unmutated variant regions.

Trimming removed 6 bases from V and 7 bases from J, with 15 bases in between. This CDR3 comprises 14 residues. The germline V gene has CDR1 LNHDA and CDR2 SQIVND (reference sequence). Worth noting for this clone: Its antigen remains unidentified.

Generated by immunoSEQ multiplex PCR, the TCRdb table keeps only in-frame clones and is missing some. The profile shows 130,000 to 150,000 clones, around 90% of them singletons. The chain has TRBV19 and TRBJ2-2; D possibly corresponds to TRBD1 (6 bases). The sequence was obtained from an adult who received the MenACWY meningococcal vaccine as a control. Material: peripheral blood, obtained 28 days after the second dose of the MenACWY control vaccine. The CDR3 region is CASRQGLEVGELFF. CDR3 nucleotides: TGTGCCAGTAGGCAGGGGCTAGAAGTCGGGGAGCTGTTTTTT.